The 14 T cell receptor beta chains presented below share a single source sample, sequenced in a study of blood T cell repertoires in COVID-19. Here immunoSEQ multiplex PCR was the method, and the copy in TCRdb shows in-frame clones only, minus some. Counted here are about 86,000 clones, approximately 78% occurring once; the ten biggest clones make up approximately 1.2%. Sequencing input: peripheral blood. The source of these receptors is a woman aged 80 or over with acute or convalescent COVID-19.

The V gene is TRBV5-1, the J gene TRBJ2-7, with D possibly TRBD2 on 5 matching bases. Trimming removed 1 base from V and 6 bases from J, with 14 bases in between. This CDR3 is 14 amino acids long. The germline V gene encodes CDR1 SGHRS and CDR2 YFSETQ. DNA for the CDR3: TGCGCCAGCAGCTTGAACTTCGAGGAGGCCGAGCAGTACTTC. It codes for CASSLNFEEAEQYF. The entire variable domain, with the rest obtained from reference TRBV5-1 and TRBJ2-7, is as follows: KAGVTQTPRYLIKTRGQQVTLSCSPISGHRSVSWYQQTPGQGLQFLFEYFSETQRNKGNFPGRFSGRQFSNSRSEMNVSTLELGDSALYLCASSLNFEEAEQYFGPGTRLTVT.

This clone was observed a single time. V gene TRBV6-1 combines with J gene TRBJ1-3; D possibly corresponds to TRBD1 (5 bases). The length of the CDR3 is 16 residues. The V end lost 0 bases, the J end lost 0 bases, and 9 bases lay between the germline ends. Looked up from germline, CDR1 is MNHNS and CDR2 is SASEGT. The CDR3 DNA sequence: TGTGCCAGCAGTGAAGCACCAGGGCCCTCTGGAAACACCATATATTTT. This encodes CASSEAPGPSGNTIYF.

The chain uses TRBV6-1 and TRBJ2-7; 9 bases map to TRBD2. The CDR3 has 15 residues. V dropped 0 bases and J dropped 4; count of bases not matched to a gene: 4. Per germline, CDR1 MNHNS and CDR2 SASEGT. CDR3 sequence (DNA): TGTGCCAGCAGTGAAGCTGCGGGGGGGCCATACGAGCAGTACTTC. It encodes CASSEAAGGPYEQYF.

The CDR3 region has the DNA TGTGCCAGCAGGGAGAGAACGGGTCCCAATGAGCAGTTCTTC. Its translation is CASRERTGPNEQFF. The V call is TRBV2, the J call TRBJ2-1; D not certain. CDR3 length: 14 residues. Trimming left V 6 bases short and J 6 bases short, with 15 bases between. The germline V gene has CDR1 SNHLY and CDR2 FYNNEI.

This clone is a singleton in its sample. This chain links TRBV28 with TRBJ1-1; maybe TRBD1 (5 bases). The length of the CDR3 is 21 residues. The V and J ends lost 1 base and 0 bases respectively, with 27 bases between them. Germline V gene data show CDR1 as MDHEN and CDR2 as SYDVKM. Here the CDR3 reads CASSLLMKQVGPGSMNTEAFF. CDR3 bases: TGTGCCAGCAGTTTATTAATGAAACAGGTCGGGCCAGGATCCATGAACACTGAAGCTTTCTTT.

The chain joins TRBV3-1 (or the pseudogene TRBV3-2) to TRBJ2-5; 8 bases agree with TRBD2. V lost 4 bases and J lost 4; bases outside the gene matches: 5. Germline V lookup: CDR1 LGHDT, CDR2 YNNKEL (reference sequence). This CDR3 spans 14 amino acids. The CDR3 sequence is CASSPLAGSETQYF. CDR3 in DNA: TGTGCCAGCAGCCCTCTAGCGGGCTCAGAGACCCAGTACTTC.

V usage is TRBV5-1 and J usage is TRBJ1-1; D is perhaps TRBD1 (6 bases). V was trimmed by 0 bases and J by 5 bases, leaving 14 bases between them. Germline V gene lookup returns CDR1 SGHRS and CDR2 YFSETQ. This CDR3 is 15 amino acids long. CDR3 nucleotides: TGCGCCAGCAGCTTGGAGGGCAGGGGAGGGACTGAAGCTTTCTTT. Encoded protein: CASSLEGRGGTEAFF.

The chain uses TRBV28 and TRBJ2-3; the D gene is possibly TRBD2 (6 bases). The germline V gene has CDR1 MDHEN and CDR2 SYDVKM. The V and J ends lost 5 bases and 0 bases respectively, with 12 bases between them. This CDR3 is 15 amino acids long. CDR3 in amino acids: CASSILADSTDTQYF. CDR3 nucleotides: TGTGCCAGCAGTATACTAGCAGACAGCACAGATACGCAGTATTTT.

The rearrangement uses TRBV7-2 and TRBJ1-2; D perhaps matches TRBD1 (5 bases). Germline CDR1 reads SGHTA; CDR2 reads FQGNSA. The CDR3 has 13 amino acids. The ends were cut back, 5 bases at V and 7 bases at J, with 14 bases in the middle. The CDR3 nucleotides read TGTGCCAGCAGCCCCCAGGCCACAGGTGGCTACACCTTC. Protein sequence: CASSPQATGGYTF.

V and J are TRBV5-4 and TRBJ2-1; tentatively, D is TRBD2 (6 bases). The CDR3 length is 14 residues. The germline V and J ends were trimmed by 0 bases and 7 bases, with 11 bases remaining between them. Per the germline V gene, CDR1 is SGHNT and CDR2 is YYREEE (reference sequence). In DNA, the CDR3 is TGTGCCAGCAGCTTGGGAAGCGGGCCAAATGAGCAGTTCTTC. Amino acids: CASSLGSGPNEQFF.

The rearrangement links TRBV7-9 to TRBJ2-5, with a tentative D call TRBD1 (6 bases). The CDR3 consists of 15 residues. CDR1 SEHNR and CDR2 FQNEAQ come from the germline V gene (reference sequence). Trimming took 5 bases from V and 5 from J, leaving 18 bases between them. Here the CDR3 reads CASSPGDPTWETQYF. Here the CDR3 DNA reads TGTGCCAGCAGCCCAGGGGACCCAACGTGGGAGACCCAGTACTTC. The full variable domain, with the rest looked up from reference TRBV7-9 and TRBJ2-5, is DTGVSQNPRHKITKRGQNVTFRCDPISEHNRLYWYRQTLGQGPEFLTYFQNEAQLEKSRLLSDRFSAERPKGSFSTLEIQRTEQGDSAMYLCASSPGDPTWETQYFGPGTRLLVL.

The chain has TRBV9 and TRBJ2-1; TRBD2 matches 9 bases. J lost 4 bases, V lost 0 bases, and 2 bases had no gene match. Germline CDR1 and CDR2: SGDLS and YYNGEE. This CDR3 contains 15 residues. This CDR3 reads CASSVDTSGYNEQFF. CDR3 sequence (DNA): TGTGCCAGCAGCGTAGACACTAGCGGGTACAATGAGCAGTTCTTC. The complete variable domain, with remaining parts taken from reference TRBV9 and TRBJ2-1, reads DSGVTQTPKHLITATGQRVTLRCSPRSGDLSVYWYQQSLDQGLQFLIQYYNGEERAKGNILERFSAQQFPDLHSELNLSSLELGDSALYFCASSVDTSGYNEQFFGPGTRLTVL.

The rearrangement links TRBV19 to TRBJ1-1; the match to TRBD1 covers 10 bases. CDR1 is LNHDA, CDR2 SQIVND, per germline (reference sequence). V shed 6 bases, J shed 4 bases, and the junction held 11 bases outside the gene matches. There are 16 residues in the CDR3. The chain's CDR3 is CASRPDWTGGFTEAFF. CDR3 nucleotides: TGTGCCAGTAGACCTGATTGGACAGGGGGATTCACTGAAGCTTTCTTT.

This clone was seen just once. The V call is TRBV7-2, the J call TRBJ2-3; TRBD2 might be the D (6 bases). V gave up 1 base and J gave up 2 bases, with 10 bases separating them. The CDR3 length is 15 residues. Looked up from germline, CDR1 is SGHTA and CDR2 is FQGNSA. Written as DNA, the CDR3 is TGTGCCAGCAGCTTAGTAGGGGAGGCCACAGATACGCAGTATTTT. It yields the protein CASSLVGEATDTQYF.